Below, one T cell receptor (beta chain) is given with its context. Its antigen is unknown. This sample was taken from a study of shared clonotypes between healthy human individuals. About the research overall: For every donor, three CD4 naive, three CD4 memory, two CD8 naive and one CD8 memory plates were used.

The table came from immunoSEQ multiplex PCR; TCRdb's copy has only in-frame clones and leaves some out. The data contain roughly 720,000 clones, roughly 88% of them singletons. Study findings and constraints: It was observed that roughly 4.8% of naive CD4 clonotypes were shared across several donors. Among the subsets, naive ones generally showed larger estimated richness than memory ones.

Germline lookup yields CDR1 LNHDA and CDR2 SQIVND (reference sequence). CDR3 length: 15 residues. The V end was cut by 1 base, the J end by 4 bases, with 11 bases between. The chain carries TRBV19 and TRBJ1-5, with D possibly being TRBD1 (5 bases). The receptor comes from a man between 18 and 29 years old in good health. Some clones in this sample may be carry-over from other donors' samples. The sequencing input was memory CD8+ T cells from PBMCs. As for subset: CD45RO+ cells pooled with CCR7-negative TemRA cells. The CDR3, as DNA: TGTGCCAGTAGTATAGTTCGACAGTTTAATCAGCCCCAGCATTTT. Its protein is CASSIVRQFNQPQHF. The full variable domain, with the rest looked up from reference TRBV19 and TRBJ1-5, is DGGITQSPKYLFRKEGQNVTLSCEQNLNHDAMYWYRQDPGQGLRLIYYSQIVNDFQKGDIAEGYSVSREKKESFPLTVTSAQKNPTAFYLCASSIVRQFNQPQHFGDGTRLSIL.